This TCR beta chain comes out of a study of cytomegalovirus exposure and HLA in healthy donors. Germline CDR1 and CDR2: SEHNR and FQNEAQ (reference sequence). The CDR3 is made up of 15 amino acids. With 5 bases clipped from V and 1 base from J, the junction kept 7 bases outside the gene matches. The PCR employed 60 Vbeta primers together with 13 Jbeta primers. TCRdb's table, derived via immunoSEQ multiplex PCR, lists solely in-frame clones and lacks some. The table lists approximately 150,000 clones, with 2.2% in the top ten. Source material: PBMCs. The chain carries TRBV7-9 and TRBJ2-7; TRBD2 matches 8 bases. This TCR came from a young woman in good health and CMV-seronegative. Here the CDR3 reads CASSTRTGGSYEQYF. For the CDR3, the DNA is TGTGCCAGCAGCACACGCACGGGGGGGTCCTACGAGCAGTACTTC.